The 8 T cell receptor beta chains in this list originate from one sample, sequenced in a study of blood T cell repertoires in COVID-19. Libraries were prepared by immunoSEQ multiplex PCR; TCRdb keeps only in-frame clonotypes and omits some of them. The table records about 130,000 clones, around 82% of them present only once. The sequencing sample was made of peripheral blood. These TCRs come from a man aged 25 to 45 with COVID-19, enrolled during active disease.

Note on this clone: Other DNA sequences in this specimen translate into the identical CDR3. V usage is TRBV5-6 and J usage is TRBJ1-5; 10 bases fit TRBD1. The CDR3 length is 16 residues. Germline V gene sequence: CDR1 SGHDT, CDR2 YYEEEE. Trimming at V came to 2 bases and at J to 2 bases, leaving 4 bases not matched to a gene. The CDR3 coding sequence is TGTGCCAGCAGCTTTGGGACAGGGGAGGGCAATCAGCCCCAGCATTTT. Translated, it gives CASSFGTGEGNQPQHF.

This chain connects TRBV24-1 to TRBJ1-5; D gene uncertain. CDR1 is KGHDR, CDR2 SFDVKD, per germline. This CDR3 is built from 13 residues. Trimming left V 5 bases short and J 2 bases short, with 6 bases between. The CDR3 nucleotides are TGTGCCACCAGTGCCGGGGGCAATCAGCCCCAGCATTTT. This codes for CATSAGGNQPQHF.

The chain carries TRBV2 and TRBJ2-7, with D unclear. The CDR3 is 13 amino acids. Trimming took 6 bases from V and 1 from J, leaving 10 bases between them. Germline V gene sequence: CDR1 SNHLY, CDR2 FYNNEI. CDR3 in DNA: TGTGCCAGCAGGCGCCTTACTTCCTACGAGCAGTACTTC. Its translation is CASRRLTSYEQYF.

The chain combines TRBV29-1 with TRBJ2-1; TRBD2 agrees at 8 bases. The ends lost 7 bases at V and 15 bases at J; junction bases unmatched: 11. CDR1 and CDR2 (germline): SQVTM, ANQGSEA. There are 11 residues in the CDR3. CDR3 residues: CSASPGLDSFF. As DNA, the CDR3 is TGCAGCGCCTCCCCGGGACTAGATTCGTTCTTC.

This chain connects TRBV28 to TRBJ1-2; the match to TRBD1 covers 12 bases. This CDR3 is built from 15 residues. Germline V gene lookup returns CDR1 MDHEN and CDR2 SYDVKM. The J segment lost 8 bases and the V segment lost 5 bases, leaving 9 bases of the junction unmatched. CDR3 loop: CASSPPGQGAPGYTF. The CDR3 nucleotides are TGTGCCAGCAGTCCACCGGGACAGGGGGCGCCAGGCTACACCTTC.

Only one count was recorded for this clone. The chain links TRBV7-6 to TRBJ2-1; TRBD2 is a possible D gene (6 bases). CDR3 length equals 15 residues. Trimming took 1 base from V and 4 from J, leaving 11 bases between them. From germline, CDR1 is SGHVS and CDR2 FNYEAQ. The DNA of the CDR3 is TGTGCCAGCAGCTTAGTGGAGGGTAATTACAATGAGCAGTTCTTC. Amino acid sequence: CASSLVEGNYNEQFF.

J is TRBJ2-7 and V is TRBV5-4, with TRBD2 identical over 7 bases. Trimming cost V 3 bases and J 2 bases; bases outside gene matches: 8. There are 15 residues in the CDR3. Germline lookup yields CDR1 SGHNT and CDR2 YYREEE (reference sequence). The CDR3 spells CASSSAGTTTYEQYF. CDR3 coding DNA: TGTGCCAGCAGCTCGGCGGGGACTACTACCTACGAGCAGTACTTC.

This clone was recorded once. The chain couples TRBV29-1 to TRBJ2-2; 7 bases map to TRBD2. The CDR3 has 13 amino acids. The V and J ends lost 6 bases and 0 bases, in that order; junction bases with no gene match: 1. Looked up from germline, CDR1 is SQVTM and CDR2 is ANQGSEA. The CDR3 DNA follows: TGCAGCGTCGGACTAGCGAACACCGGGGAGCTGTTTTTT. Its translation is CSVGLANTGELFF.